This entry describes one T cell receptor (beta chain). V was clipped by 7 bases and J by 7 bases; unmatched bases: 6. CDR1 is MDHEN and CDR2 is SYDVKM in the germline V gene. This CDR3 region has 13 residues. This sample was included in a study of blood T cell repertoires in COVID-19. Study overall: There were acute and convalescent COVID-19 samples, and they came from the United States, Italy and Spain. Sample material is recorded as cDNA or gDNA derived from T cells, B-cell-depleted T cells, or PBMCs.

Per the study methods: How many nucleated cells were present was estimated from reference gene primer amplification. Only in-frame clones appear in the TCRdb table, and some are missing; sequencing was by immunoSEQ multiplex PCR. V and J calls and clone size follow that table, whereas D and trimming were derived from the DNA. The table includes under 55,000 clones, about nine tenths detected once. This TCR derives from a human donor in a cohort sampled during active COVID-19. The chain combines TRBV28 with TRBJ2-3; 9 nucleotides align to TRBD2. Sequenced: peripheral blood. The CDR3 DNA follows: TGTGCCAGCATGGGGCTAGCGGGGTATACGCAGTATTTT. Amino acids: CASMGLAGYTQYF. The full variable domain, in which reference TRBV28 and TRBJ2-3 provide the parts outside the CDR3, is DVKVTQSSRYLVKRTGEKVFLECVQDMDHENMFWYRQDPGLGLRLIYFSYDVKMKEKGDIPEGYSVSREKKERFSLILESASTNQTSMYLCASMGLAGYTQYFGPGTRLTVL.